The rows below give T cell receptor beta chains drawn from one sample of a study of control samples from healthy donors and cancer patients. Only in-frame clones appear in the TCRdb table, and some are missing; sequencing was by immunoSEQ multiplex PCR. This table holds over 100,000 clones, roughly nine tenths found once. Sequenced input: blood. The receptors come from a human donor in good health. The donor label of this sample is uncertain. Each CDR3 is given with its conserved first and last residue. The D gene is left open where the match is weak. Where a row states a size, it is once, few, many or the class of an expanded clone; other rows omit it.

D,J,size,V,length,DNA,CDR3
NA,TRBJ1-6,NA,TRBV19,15,TGTGCCAGTAGTATGGGAAACTCCTATAATTCACCCCTCCACTTT,CASSMGNSYNSPLHF
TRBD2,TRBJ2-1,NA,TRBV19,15,TGTGCCAGTACCGAACTAGCGGGGGTTGGCAATGAGCAGTTCTTC,CASTELAGVGNEQFF
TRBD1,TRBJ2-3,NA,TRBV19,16,TGTGCCAGTAGTACAAGACAGGGGGCGAAGTCAGATACGCAGTATTTT,CASSTRQGAKSDTQYF
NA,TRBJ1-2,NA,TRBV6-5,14,TGTGCCAGCAGTTCCGGCGGGGGGAACTATGGCTACACCTTC,CASSSGGGNYGYTF
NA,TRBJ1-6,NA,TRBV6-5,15,TGTGCCAGCAGCCCCATTCAGGGGTCTAGTTCACCCCTCCACTTT,CASSPIQGSSSPLHF
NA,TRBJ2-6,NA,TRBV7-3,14,TGTGCCAGCAGCCCCGCTCTCGGGGCCAACGTCCTGACTTTC,CASSPALGANVLTF
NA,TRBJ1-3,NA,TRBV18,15,TGTGCCAGCTCGCTGGATACGACGGGAGGAAACACCATATATTTT,CASSLDTTGGNTIYF
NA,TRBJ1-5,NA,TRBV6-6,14,TGTGCCAGCAGTTCACAGGTTAGCAATCAGCCCCAGCATTTT,CASSSQVSNQPQHF
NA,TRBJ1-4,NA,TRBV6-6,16,TGTGCCAGCAAGTTGGCGACGACAAATCCCAATGAAAAACTGTTTTTT,CASKLATTNPNEKLFF
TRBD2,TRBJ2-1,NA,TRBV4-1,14,TGCGCCAGCAGCCCAGGGACTAGCGTCGATGAGCAGTTCTTC,CASSPGTSVDEQFF
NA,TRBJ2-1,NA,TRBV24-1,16,TGTGCCACCAGTGAACTGACTAGAACGTCCTACAATGAGCAGTTCTTC,CATSELTRTSYNEQFF
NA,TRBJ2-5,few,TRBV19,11,TGTGCCAGTAGTATGGGAGAGACCCAGTACTTC,CASSMGETQYF
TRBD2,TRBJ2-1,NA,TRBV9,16,TGTGCCAGCAGCGAGCCCGGGAGCGGGGGGGCCTCTGAGCAGTTCTTC,CASSEPGSGGASEQFF
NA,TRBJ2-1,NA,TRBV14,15,TGTGCCAGCAGCCAAGGGCAGGGACTTTACAATGAGCAGTTCTTC,CASSQGQGLYNEQFF
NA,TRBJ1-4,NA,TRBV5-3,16,TGTGCCAGAAGCTTGGTAGGGTGCGCAACTAATGAAAAACTGTTTTTT,CARSLVGCATNEKLFF
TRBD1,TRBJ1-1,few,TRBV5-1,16,TGCGCCAGCAGCCCGAATGTGGGGACAGTGAACACTGAAGCTTTCTTT,CASSPNVGTVNTEAFF
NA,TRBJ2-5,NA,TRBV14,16,TGTGCCAGCAGCTTCCGCGGCGGGGGCCCCCAAGAGACCCAGTACTTC,CASSFRGGGPQETQYF
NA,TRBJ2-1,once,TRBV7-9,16,TGTGCCAGCAGCCGATTGGGCCAGGGGATCAACAATGAGCAGTTCTTC,CASSRLGQGINNEQFF
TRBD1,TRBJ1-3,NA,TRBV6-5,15,TGTGCCAGCAGAGAGACAGGGCCCTCTGGAAACACCATATATTTT,CASRETGPSGNTIYF
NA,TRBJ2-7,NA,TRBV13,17,TGTGCCAGCAGCTCACGCAAACAGGGCGACCATGCCTACGAGCAGTACTTC,CASSSRKQGDHAYEQYF
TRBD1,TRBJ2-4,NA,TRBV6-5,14,TGTGCCAGCAGTCTTCGTGGGGACAGGGACATTCAGTACTTC,CASSLRGDRDIQYF
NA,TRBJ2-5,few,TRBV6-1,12,TGTGCCAGCAGTGAAAGGGTTGAGACCCAGTACTTC,CASSERVETQYF
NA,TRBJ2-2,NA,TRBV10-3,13,TGTGCCATCAGTGAGGAGACCGCCGGGGAGCTGTTTTTT,CAISEETAGELFF
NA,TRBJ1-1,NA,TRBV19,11,TGTGCCACCCGTCAAGGTCCCGAAGCTTTCTTT,CATRQGPEAFF
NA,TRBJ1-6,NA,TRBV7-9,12,TGTGCCAGCAGCTTGGATAATTCACCCCTCCACTTT,CASSLDNSPLHF
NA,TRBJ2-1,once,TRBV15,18,TGTGCCACCAGAGCCGGTTGGTCTGACGTGAGCTCCTACAATGAGCAGTTCTTC,CATRAGWSDVSSYNEQFF
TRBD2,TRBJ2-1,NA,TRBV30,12,TGTGCCTGGTCACTCGGGGGGTATGAGCAGTTCTTC,CAWSLGGYEQFF
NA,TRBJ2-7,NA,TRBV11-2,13,TGTGCCAGCAGCCAAGACTATTCCTACGAGCAGTACTTC,CASSQDYSYEQYF
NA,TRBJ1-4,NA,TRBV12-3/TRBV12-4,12,TGTGCCAGCAGTTTTTTCGGAGAAAAACTGTTTTTT,CASSFFGEKLFF
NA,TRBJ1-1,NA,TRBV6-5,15,TGTGCCAGCAGTACCCCCCGGGGTGGGGGCACTGAAGCTTTCTTT,CASSTPRGGGTEAFF
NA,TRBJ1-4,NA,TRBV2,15,TGTGCCAGCAGTGTAGGAGGTGGCAAAAATGAAAAACTGTTTTTT,CASSVGGGKNEKLFF
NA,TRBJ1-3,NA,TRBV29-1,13,TGCAGCGTTGAACGGTTCACTGGAAACACCATATATTTT,CSVERFTGNTIYF
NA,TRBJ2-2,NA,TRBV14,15,TGTGCCAGCAGCCAAGCGGTGCTCGGCACCGGGGAGCTGTTTTTT,CASSQAVLGTGELFF
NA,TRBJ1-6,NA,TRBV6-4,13,TGTGCCAGCAGTGACGGCGATAATTCACCCCTCCACTTT,CASSDGDNSPLHF
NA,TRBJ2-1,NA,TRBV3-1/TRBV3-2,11,TGTGCCAGCAGCCAAACAAGAGAGCAGTTCTTC,CASSQTREQFF
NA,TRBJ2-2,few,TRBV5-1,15,TGCGCCAGCAGCTTTTCAGCCGCGAACACCGGGGAGCTGTTTTTT,CASSFSAANTGELFF
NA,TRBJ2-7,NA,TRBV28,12,TGTGCCACCAGGGGAGTAGGCTACGAGCAGTACTTC,CATRGVGYEQYF
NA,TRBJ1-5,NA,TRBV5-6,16,TGTGCCAGCAGCCCCACCGAGGGAATAAGGAATCAGCCCCAGCATTTT,CASSPTEGIRNQPQHF
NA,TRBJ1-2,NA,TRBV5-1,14,TGCGCCAGCAGCCCGGTGGGAGCCCTGAGGGGCTACACCTTC,CASSPVGALRGYTF
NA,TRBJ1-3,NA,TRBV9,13,TGTGCCAGCAGCTTCCGGGGTGACGACACCATATATTTT,CASSFRGDDTIYF
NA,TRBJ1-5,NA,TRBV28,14,TGTGCCAGCAGTTTCACGGGGGTCAATCAGCCCCAGCATTTT,CASSFTGVNQPQHF
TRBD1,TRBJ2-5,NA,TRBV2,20,TGTGCCAGCAGTGAAAGAGGGGGATGGTGGTCGCAGGGGGCAGAGGAGACCCAGTACTTC,CASSERGGWWSQGAEETQYF
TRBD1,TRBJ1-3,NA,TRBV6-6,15,TGTGCCAGCCGGGACAGGGGAACAGACGGAAACACCATATATTTT,CASRDRGTDGNTIYF
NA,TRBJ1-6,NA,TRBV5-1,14,TGCGCCAGCAGCTTGACAGGGTACCTGTCACCCCTCCACTTT,CASSLTGYLSPLHF